This T cell receptor beta chain was sequenced during a study of shared clonotypes between healthy human individuals. Whole-study context: Sampling drew on donors who were a couple of women and a few men aged 18 to 49.

J lost 8 bases, V lost 6 bases, and 22 bases had no gene match. The CDR3 runs 19 residues. Germline V gene data show CDR1 as SNHLY and CDR2 as FYNNEI. Both subsets, CD45RA+ naive and CD45RA-negative memory, were split from the CD4+ cells. The repertoire was sequenced with immunoSEQ multiplex PCR; TCRdb's copy has only in-frame clones and lacks some. The sample contains more than 1 million clones, approximately 80% of which appear only once. This chain joins TRBV2 and TRBJ1-2; 12 bases match TRBD1. The source is a man between 18 and 29 years old in good health. Some clones in this sample may be carry-over from other donors' samples. Sequenced material: memory CD4+ T cells from PBMCs. Specified subset: CD45RA-negative fraction. The CDR3 DNA follows: TGTGCCAGCAGACCAACTAATCGGGACAGGGGGCGAAGTGGGAGCGGCTACACCTTC. Translating it yields CASRPTNRDRGRSGSGYTF.